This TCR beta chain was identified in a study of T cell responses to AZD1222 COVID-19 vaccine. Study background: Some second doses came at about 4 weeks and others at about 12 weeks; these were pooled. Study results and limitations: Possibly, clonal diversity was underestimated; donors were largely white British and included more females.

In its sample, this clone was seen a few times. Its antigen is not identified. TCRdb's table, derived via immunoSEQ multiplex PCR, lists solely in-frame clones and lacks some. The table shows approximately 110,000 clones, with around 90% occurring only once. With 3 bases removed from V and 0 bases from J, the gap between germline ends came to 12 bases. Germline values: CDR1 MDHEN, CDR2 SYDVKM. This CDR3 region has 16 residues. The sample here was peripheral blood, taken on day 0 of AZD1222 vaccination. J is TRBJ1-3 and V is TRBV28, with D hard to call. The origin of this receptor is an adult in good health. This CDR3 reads CASSFIRLISGNTIYF. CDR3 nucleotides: TGTGCCAGCAGTTTTATACGCCTGATCTCTGGAAACACCATATATTTT.